The 17 T cell receptor beta chains reported below all come from one sample, sequenced in a study of Graves' ophthalmopathy and Graves' hyperthyroidism. Amplifying from RNA transcripts, the study obtained TCR beta CDR3 regions. The authors performed first-round RT-PCR with HTBI primers and then a second-round multiplex PCR. One entry per CDR3 protein, called by TCRdb with MiXCR from the multiplex PCR reads. The table lists hundreds of thousands of distinct CDR3 sequences, about two fifths of them singletons. The sample consisted of peripheral blood. The receptors were gathered from an adult man with Graves' ophthalmopathy.

Many counts were recorded for this clonotype. The V gene is TRBV7-8, the J gene TRBJ2-7, with a weak D call TRBD1 (6 bases). With 0 bases removed from V and 7 bases from J, the gap between germline ends came to 10 bases. This CDR3 contains 13 residues. Germline CDR1 is SGHVS and CDR2 is FQNEAQ. In DNA form, the CDR3 reads TGTGCCAGCAGCTTAGCGGGACATAAAGAGCAGTACTTC. Translation gives CASSLAGHKEQYF.

At least ten counts were recorded for this clonotype. The rearrangement uses TRBV29-1 and TRBJ2-7; no reliable D call. Germline V lookup: CDR1 SQVTM, CDR2 ANQGSEA. The V end lost 2 bases, the J end lost 0 bases, and 11 bases lay between the germline ends. There are 14 residues in the CDR3. Here the CDR3 reads CSVETHTSSYEQYF. DNA for the CDR3: TGCAGCGTTGAAACCCACACGAGCTCCTACGAGCAGTACTTC.

The chain is built from TRBV20-1 and TRBJ1-5; perhaps TRBD1 as D (5 bases). Trimming removed 1 base at V and 4 bases at J, with 14 bases between. This CDR3 has 15 residues. The germline CDR1 and CDR2 sequences are DFQATT and SNEGSKA (reference sequence). CDR3 sequence (DNA): TGCAGTGCTAGAGGGGCAGGGAAGGGAAATCAGCCCCAGCATTTT. The encoded protein is CSARGAGKGNQPQHF.

The gene calls are TRBV3-1 and TRBJ1-1; D perhaps matches TRBD1 (5 bases). CDR3 size: 15 residues. Trimming left V 1 base short and J 13 bases short, with 22 bases between. CDR1 is LGHDT, CDR2 YNNKEL, per germline (reference sequence). CDR3 amino acids: CASSQVWGRDRVHFF. In nucleotides, the CDR3 is TGTGCCAGCAGCCAAGTGTGGGGCAGGGATAGGGTGCATTTCTTT.

A word on this clonotype: Compared with germline, one end of the junction differs, possibly owing to a read error. The V call is TRBV10-3, the J call TRBJ2-5; 12 bases match TRBD2. Germline V gene sequence: CDR1 ENHRY, CDR2 SYGVKD. This CDR3 is built from 19 residues. CDR3: CASSFYKRLAGEPRETQYF. The CDR3 nucleotides are TGTGCCAGCAGTTTCTATAAAAGACTAGCGGGGGAACCCCGAGAGACCCAGTACTTC.

The rearrangement joins TRBV19 to TRBJ1-1; the match to TRBD1 covers 9 bases. From germline, CDR1 is LNHDA and CDR2 SQIVND (reference sequence). Trimming cost V 6 bases and J 8 bases; bases outside gene matches: 7. The CDR3 loop spans 13 amino acids. The CDR3 DNA follows: TGTGCCAGTAGAGGGGGGGGGACAGGGGAAGCTTTCTTT. Residues: CASRGGGTGEAFF.

This clonotype was seen repeatedly, ten times or more. The chain uses TRBV5-6 and TRBJ1-5; D not resolved. This CDR3 region has 14 residues. Per germline, CDR1 SGHDT and CDR2 YYEEEE. Between the trimmed V and J ends, which lost 3 bases and 2 bases, there was a span of 9 bases. The CDR3 loop reads CASSWGTGNQPQHF. CDR3 coding DNA: TGTGCCAGCAGCTGGGGAACTGGCAATCAGCCCCAGCATTTT.

This clonotype was recorded a few times. CDR3 bases: TGTGCCAGCAGGGGCTTATCTAACTATGGCTACACCTTC. This sequence encodes CASRGLSNYGYTF. This chain uses TRBV6-5 with TRBJ1-2; no firm D call. V lost 6 bases and J 0 bases, leaving 8 bases between the germline ends. There are 13 residues in the CDR3. Germline V gives CDR1 MNHEY, CDR2 SVGAGI.

The V and J genes are TRBV2 and TRBJ1-6; D remains ambiguous. V was cut by 1 base and J by 6 bases, with 7 bases left in between. CDR3 size: 14 residues. Germline CDR1 reads SNHLY; CDR2 reads FYNNEI. The CDR3 reads CASSEDSANSPLHF. The CDR3 coding sequence is TGTGCCAGCAGTGAAGACAGTGCTAATTCACCCCTCCACTTT.

The chain is built from TRBV29-1 and TRBJ2-5, with D unresolved. V lost 3 bases to trimming and J lost 5 bases, with 10 bases between them. The CDR3 is made up of 12 amino acids. Germline V gives CDR1 SQVTM, CDR2 ANQGSEA. CDR3 coding DNA: TGCAGCGTTGATGCGGCTGGGGAGACCCAGTACTTC. This gives the protein CSVDAAGETQYF.

This clonotype has only a few counts. The rearrangement links TRBV6-6 to TRBJ1-1, with 7 bases that match TRBD1. CDR3 length equals 16 residues. The V gene's germline CDR1 is MNHNY and CDR2 SVGAGI (reference sequence). Germline trimming cut 1 base from V and 0 bases from J; bases unmatched to any gene: 5. The CDR3 bases are TGTGCCAGCAGTTACTTAAAGACAGGGTTGAACACTGAAGCTTTCTTT. Its protein product is CASSYLKTGLNTEAFF.

This clonotype has only one observation. A much larger clone differs from this one at a single base, so this may be a read error. The chain joins TRBV20-1 to TRBJ2-7, with D uncertain. V lost 5 bases and J lost 12, with 17 bases in between. From germline, CDR1 is DFQATT and CDR2 SNEGSKA (reference sequence). The CDR3 sequence is 11 residues long. The CDR3: CSAGMETVRYF. The DNA of the CDR3 is TGCAGTGCTGGAATGGAAACCGTGCGGTACTTC.

This clonotype was found many times. This rearrangement joins TRBV7-9 to TRBJ2-5; 8 bases agree with TRBD1. Germline V lookup: CDR1 SEHNR, CDR2 FQNEAQ (reference sequence). This CDR3 comprises 18 residues. V shed 4 bases and J 9 bases; nucleotides not matched to a gene: 22. In DNA form, the CDR3 reads TGTGCCAGCAGCTCTACCAAAACCCCGACAGGGGTGGAGGGGTCCCAGTACTTC. It specifies CASSSTKTPTGVEGSQYF.

This clonotype has ten or more counts. The genes are TRBV6-1 and TRBJ1-2; D remains ambiguous. In germline, CDR1 is MNHNS, CDR2 SASEGT. This CDR3 contains 14 residues. V was clipped by 4 bases and J by 2 bases, with 11 bases between them. CDR3 DNA sequence: TGTGCCAGCAGTGGGGTAGGGCTGAACTATGGCTACACCTTC. It encodes CASSGVGLNYGYTF.

CDR3 loop: CASSYGWRGQETQYF. The CDR3 bases are TGTGCCAGCAGTTACGGTTGGAGGGGACAAGAGACCCAGTACTTC. The rearrangement joins TRBV5-6 to TRBJ2-5, with a possible D match to TRBD2 (6 bases). The germline CDR1 and CDR2 sequences are SGHDT and YYEEEE. The CDR3 sequence is 15 residues long. V was clipped by 5 bases and J by 2 bases, with 16 bases between them.

This rearrangement joins TRBV20-1 to TRBJ1-4; D is ambiguous. The CDR3 loop spans 13 amino acids. Germline assignment: CDR1 DFQATT and CDR2 SNEGSKA (reference sequence). The V gene lost 6 bases and the J gene lost 6 bases, with 14 bases spanning the gap. In nucleotides, the CDR3 is TGCAGTGCGTGGACTGGGCAATATGAAAAACTGTTTTTT. Amino acid sequence: CSAWTGQYEKLFF.

This clonotype was picked up a small number of times. The J gene is TRBJ2-7, the V gene TRBV12-5, with D possibly TRBD2 on 5 matching bases. The CDR3 runs to 13 residues. The germline gives CDR1 LGHNT, CDR2 FRNRAP. Between the trimmed V and J ends, which lost 0 bases and 6 bases, there was a span of 9 bases. CDR3 residues: CASGLVEGFEQYF. CDR3 DNA sequence: TGTGCTAGTGGTTTGGTAGAGGGTTTCGAGCAGTACTTC.